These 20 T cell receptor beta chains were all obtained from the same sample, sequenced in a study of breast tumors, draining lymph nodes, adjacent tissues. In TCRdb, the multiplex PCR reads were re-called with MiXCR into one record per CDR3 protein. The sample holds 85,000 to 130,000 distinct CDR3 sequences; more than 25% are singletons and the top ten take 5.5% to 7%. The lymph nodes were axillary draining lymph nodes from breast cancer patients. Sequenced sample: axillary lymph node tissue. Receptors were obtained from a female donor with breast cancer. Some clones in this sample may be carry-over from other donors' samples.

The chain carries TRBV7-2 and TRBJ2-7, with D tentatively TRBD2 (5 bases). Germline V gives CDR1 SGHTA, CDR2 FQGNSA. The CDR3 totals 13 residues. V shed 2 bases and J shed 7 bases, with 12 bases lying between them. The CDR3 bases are TGTGCCAGCAGCTTAAGGCCCGGAGGTGAGCAGTACTTC. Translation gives CASSLRPGGEQYF.

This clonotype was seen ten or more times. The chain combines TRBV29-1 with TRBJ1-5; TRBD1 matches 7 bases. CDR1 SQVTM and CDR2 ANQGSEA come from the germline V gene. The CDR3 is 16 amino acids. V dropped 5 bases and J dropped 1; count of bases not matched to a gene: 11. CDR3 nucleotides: TGCAGCGTTTCCGCGGCCACAGGGGTAAGCAATCAGCCCCAGCATTTT. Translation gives CSVSAATGVSNQPQHF.

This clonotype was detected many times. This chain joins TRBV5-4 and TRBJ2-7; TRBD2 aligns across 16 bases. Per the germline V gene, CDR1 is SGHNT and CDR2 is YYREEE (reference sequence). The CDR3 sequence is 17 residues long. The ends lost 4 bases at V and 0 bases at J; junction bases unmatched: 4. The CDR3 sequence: CASSPGTSGRVSYEQYF. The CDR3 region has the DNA TGTGCCAGCAGCCCGGGGACTAGCGGGAGGGTCTCCTACGAGCAGTACTTC.

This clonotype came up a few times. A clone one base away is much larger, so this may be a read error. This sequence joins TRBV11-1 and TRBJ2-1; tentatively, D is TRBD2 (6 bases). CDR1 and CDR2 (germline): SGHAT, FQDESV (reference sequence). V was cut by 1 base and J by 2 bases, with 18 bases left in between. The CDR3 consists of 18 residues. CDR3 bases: TGTGCCAGCAGCTTAGAGGCTAGCGCGAGTATTGCCTACAATGAGCAGTTCTTC. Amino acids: CASSLEASASIAYNEQFF.

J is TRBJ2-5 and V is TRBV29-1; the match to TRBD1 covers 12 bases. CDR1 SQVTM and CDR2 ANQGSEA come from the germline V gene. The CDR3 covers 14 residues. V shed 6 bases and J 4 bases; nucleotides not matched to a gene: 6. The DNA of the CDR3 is TGCAGCGTCCCACGGGACAGGGGGCCAGAGACCCAGTACTTC. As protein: CSVPRDRGPETQYF.

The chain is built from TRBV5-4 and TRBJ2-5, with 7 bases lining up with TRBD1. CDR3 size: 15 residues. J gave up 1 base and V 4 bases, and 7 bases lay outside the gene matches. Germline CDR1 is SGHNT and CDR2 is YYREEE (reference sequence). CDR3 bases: TGTGCCAGCAGCATGACAGGGAAGGGCCAAGAGACCCAGTACTTC. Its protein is CASSMTGKGQETQYF.

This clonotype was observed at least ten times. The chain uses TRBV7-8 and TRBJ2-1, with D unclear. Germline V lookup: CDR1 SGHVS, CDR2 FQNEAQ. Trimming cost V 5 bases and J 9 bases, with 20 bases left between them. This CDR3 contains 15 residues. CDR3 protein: CASSPKASRWGEQFF. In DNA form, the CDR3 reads TGTGCCAGCAGCCCAAAAGCGTCCCGGTGGGGTGAGCAGTTCTTC.

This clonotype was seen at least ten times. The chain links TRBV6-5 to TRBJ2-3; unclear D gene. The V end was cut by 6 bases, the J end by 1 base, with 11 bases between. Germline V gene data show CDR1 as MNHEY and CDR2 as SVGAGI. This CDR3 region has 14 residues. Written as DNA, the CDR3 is TGTGCCAGCAGATGGACGTCGGGCACAGATACGCAGTATTTT. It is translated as CASRWTSGTDTQYF.

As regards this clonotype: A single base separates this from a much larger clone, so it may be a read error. The CDR3 region has the DNA TGTGCCAGCAGCTTTGGGACAGCGGGGTGGTCTGGGGCCAACGTCCTGACTTTC. Translating it yields CASSFGTAGWSGANVLTF. The chain recombines TRBV5-4 with TRBJ2-6, with D possibly being TRBD1 or TRBD2 (7 bases each). From germline, CDR1 is SGHNT and CDR2 YYREEE (reference sequence). Deletions cut 2 bases from V and 1 base from J, with 16 bases between. This CDR3 region has 18 residues.

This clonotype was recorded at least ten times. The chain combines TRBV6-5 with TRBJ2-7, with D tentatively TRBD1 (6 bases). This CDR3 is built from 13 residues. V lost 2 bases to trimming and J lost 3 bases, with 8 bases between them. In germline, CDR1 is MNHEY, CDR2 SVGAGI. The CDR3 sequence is CASSYLQGYEQYF. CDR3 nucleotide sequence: TGTGCCAGCAGTTACCTACAGGGCTACGAGCAGTACTTC.

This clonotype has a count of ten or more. For the CDR3, the DNA is TGTGCCAGCAGCTTCAAGGTGTCCTACGAGCAGTACTTC. Translated, it gives CASSFKVSYEQYF. The J gene is TRBJ2-7, the V gene TRBV11-3; no firm D call. The V gene's germline CDR1 is SGHNT and CDR2 YENEEA. The length of the CDR3 is 13 residues. V shed 3 bases and J shed 1 base, with 7 bases lying between them.

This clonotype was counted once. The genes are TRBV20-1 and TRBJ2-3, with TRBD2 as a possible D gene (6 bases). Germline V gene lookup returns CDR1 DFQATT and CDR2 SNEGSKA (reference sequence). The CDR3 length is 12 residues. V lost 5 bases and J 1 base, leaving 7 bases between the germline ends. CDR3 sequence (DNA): TGCAGTGCTTGGGGGGGCACAGATACGCAGTATTTT. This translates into CSAWGGTDTQYF.

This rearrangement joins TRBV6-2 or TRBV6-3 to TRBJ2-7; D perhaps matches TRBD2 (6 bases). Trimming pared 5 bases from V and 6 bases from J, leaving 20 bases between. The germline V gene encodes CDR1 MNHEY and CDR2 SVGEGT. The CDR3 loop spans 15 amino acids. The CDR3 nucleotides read TGTGCCAGCAGTCATGGAGAGTCGACGGAGGGCGAGCAGTACTTC. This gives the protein CASSHGESTEGEQYF.

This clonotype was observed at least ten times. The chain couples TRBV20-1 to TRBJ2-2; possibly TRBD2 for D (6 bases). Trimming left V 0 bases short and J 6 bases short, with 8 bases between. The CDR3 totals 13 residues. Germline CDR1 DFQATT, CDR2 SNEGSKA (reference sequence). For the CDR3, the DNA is TGCAGTGCTAGAGATGGCGGGGCCGGGGAGCTGTTTTTT. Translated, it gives CSARDGGAGELFF.

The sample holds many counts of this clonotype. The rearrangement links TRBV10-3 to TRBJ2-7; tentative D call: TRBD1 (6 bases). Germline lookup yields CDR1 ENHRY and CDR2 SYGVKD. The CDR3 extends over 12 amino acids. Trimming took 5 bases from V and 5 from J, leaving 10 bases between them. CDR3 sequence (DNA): TGTGCCATCAGTACAGGGACCCACGAGCAGTACTTC. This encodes CAISTGTHEQYF.

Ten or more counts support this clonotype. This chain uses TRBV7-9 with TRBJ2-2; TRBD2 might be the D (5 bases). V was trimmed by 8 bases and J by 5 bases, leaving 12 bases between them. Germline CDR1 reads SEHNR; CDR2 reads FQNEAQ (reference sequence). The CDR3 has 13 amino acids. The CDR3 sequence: CASGLRGTGELFF. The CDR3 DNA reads TGTGCCAGCGGCCTCCGGGGAACCGGGGAGCTGTTTTTT.

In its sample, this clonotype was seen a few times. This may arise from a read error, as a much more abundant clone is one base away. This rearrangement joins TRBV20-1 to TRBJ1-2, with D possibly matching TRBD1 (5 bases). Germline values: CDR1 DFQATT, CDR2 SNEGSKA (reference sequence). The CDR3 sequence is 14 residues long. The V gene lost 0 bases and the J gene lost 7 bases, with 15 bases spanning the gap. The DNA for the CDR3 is TGCAGTGCTAGAGATGGTACAGGCCCCTCTGGCTACACCTTC. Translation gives CSARDGTGPSGYTF.

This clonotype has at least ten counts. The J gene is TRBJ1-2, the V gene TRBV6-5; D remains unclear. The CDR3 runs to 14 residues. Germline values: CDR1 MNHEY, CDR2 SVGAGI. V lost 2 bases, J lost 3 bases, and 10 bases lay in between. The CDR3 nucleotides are TGTGCCAGCAGTTACAAGAAGACGGACTATGGCTACACCTTC. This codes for CASSYKKTDYGYTF.

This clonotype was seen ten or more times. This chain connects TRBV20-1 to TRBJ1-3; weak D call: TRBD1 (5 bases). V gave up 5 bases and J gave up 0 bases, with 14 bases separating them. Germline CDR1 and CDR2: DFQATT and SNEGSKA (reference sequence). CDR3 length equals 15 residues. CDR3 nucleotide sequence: TGCAGTGCTCCCCGGGGACCGCACTCTGGAAACACCATATATTTT. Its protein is CSAPRGPHSGNTIYF.

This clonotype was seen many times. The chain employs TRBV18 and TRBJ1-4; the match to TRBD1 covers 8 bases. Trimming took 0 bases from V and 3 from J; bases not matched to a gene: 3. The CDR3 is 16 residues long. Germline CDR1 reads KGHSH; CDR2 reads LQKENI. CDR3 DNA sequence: TGTGCCAGCTCACCACCGGACAGGGTCTCTAATGAAAAACTGTTTTTT. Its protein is CASSPPDRVSNEKLFF.